This entry lists 19 T cell receptor beta chains sequenced from one sample in a study of T-cell memory formation after mild COVID-19. TCRdb redid the calling of the 5' RACE reads with MiXCR, one entry per CDR3 protein. The data contain about 310,000 distinct CDR3 sequences, approximately 19% of them singletons. What was sequenced was PBMCs or a T cell subset sorted from them (not recorded which). The receptors come from a young man who had mild COVID-19 (a few samples of this study predate the infection). Cell type and time point are not known.

The CDR3 here is CASSLQGQVYNEQFF. The CDR3 DNA reads as TGCGCCAGCAGCTTGCAGGGGCAAGTCTACAATGAGCAGTTCTTC. J is TRBJ2-1 and V is TRBV5-1; D is perhaps TRBD1 (6 bases). The V end was cut by 1 base, the J end by 3 bases, with 11 bases between. This CDR3 region has 15 residues. Germline V CDR1 and CDR2: SGHRS, YFSETQ.

In its sample, this clonotype was seen a few times. This sequence joins TRBV10-3 and TRBJ2-3; no reliable D call. Germline loops: CDR1 ENHRY, CDR2 SYGVKD. V was clipped by 10 bases and J by 2 bases, with 13 bases between them. The CDR3 has 13 amino acids. CDR3 protein: CATAGHVTDTQYF. DNA of the CDR3: TGTGCCACGGCCGGCCATGTCACAGATACGCAGTATTTT.

This clonotype was seen only a few times. The CDR3 DNA reads as TGTGCCAGCAGCTCCCGACCCCCCCTCCCAGAGACCCAGTACTTC. This gives the protein CASSSRPPLPETQYF. This chain uses TRBV7-9 with TRBJ2-5; D gene ambiguous. V was pared by 4 bases and J by 4 bases, with 16 bases between. Germline assignment: CDR1 SEHNR and CDR2 FQNEAQ (reference sequence). This CDR3 comprises 15 residues.

V is TRBV6-5 and J is TRBJ1-2, with TRBD1 matching 8 bases. V lost 6 bases to trimming and J lost 3 bases; unmatched junction nucleotides: 6. The CDR3 runs to 14 residues. The germline V gene has CDR1 MNHEY and CDR2 SVGAGI. The CDR3 spells CASSHEDRDYGYTF. The CDR3 nucleotides read TGTGCCAGCAGCCATGAGGACAGGGACTATGGCTACACCTTC.

The rearrangement joins TRBV11-2 to TRBJ2-5; D might be TRBD1 or TRBD2, each matching 6 bases. Per germline, CDR1 SGHAT and CDR2 FQNNGV. The CDR3 runs to 17 residues. V was clipped by 3 bases and J by 5 bases, with 22 bases between them. The CDR3 DNA reads as TGTGCCAGCAGCTTGCCGAGGGTGTGGGGGGCTTGGGAGACCCAGTACTTC. Translating it yields CASSLPRVWGAWETQYF.

This clonotype occurred many times. This chain links TRBV12-3 or TRBV12-4 with TRBJ2-3, with unresolved D. Trimming removed 2 bases at V and 7 bases at J, with 4 bases between. The CDR3 spans 11 residues. The CDR3 region has the DNA TGTGCCAGCAGTTTACGATATACGCAGTATTTT. Translation: CASSLRYTQYF.

The gene calls are TRBV29-1 and TRBJ2-6; 9 bases are shared with TRBD1. This CDR3 is built from 15 residues. Germline trimming cut 4 bases from V and 2 bases from J; bases unmatched to any gene: 3. Germline CDR1 SQVTM, CDR2 ANQGSEA. This CDR3 is CSVAQGATGANVLTF. The CDR3 region has the DNA TGCAGCGTTGCACAGGGGGCCACTGGGGCCAACGTCCTGACTTTC.

The V and J genes are TRBV20-1 and TRBJ2-5, with 11 bases aligning to TRBD2. CDR1 DFQATT and CDR2 SNEGSKA come from the germline V gene (reference sequence). V dropped 3 bases and J dropped 5; count of bases not matched to a gene: 2. This CDR3 region has 13 residues. The CDR3 bases are TGCAGTGCTAGTAGCGGGGGGGCTGAGACCCAGTACTTC. Its translation: CSASSGGAETQYF.

This clonotype turned up a few times. V is TRBV6-5 and J is TRBJ1-4; 9 nucleotides align to TRBD1. The length of the CDR3 is 15 residues. Germline V gives CDR1 MNHEY, CDR2 SVGAGI. V lost 5 bases to trimming and J lost 6 bases; unmatched junction nucleotides: 7. This CDR3 reads CASSSSGTGHEKLFF. The DNA for the CDR3 is TGTGCCAGCAGTAGTTCCGGGACAGGGCATGAAAAACTGTTTTTT.

V is TRBV6-5 and J is TRBJ1-1, with D possibly matching TRBD1 (6 bases). Germline CDR1 reads MNHEY; CDR2 reads SVGAGI. Trimming stripped 5 bases from V and 4 bases from J, with 17 bases between. CDR3 length: 15 residues. CDR3 loop: CASSPTTRGITEAFF. For the CDR3, the DNA is TGTGCCAGCAGTCCAACTACGAGGGGGATCACTGAAGCTTTCTTT.

This chain joins TRBV20-1 and TRBJ2-1; D may correspond to TRBD1 or TRBD2 (6 bases each). V shed 2 bases and J shed 9 bases, with 17 bases lying between them. This CDR3 is 14 amino acids long. Germline V CDR1 and CDR2: DFQATT, SNEGSKA (reference sequence). The CDR3: CSARSGGPKSEQFF. The CDR3 nucleotides read TGCAGTGCTAGATCTGGGGGGCCCAAAAGTGAGCAGTTCTTC.

This chain uses TRBV18 with TRBJ2-1, with D possibly TRBD2 on 5 matching bases. Trimming took off 6 bases at V and 0 bases at J, with 12 bases between the two ends. The CDR3 runs 15 residues. Germline V gene data show CDR1 as KGHSH and CDR2 as LQKENI. CDR3 sequence reads: CASSQSGSSYNEQFF. CDR3 bases: TGTGCCAGCTCTCAGAGCGGAAGCTCCTACAATGAGCAGTTCTTC.

This clonotype has just a few counts. The rearrangement uses TRBV6-5 and TRBJ1-5, with 8 bases that match TRBD1. This CDR3 has 13 residues. Germline-derived CDR1 and CDR2 are MNHEY and SVGAGI. The V gene end was trimmed by 6 bases and the J gene end by 4 bases; junction bases not matched to a gene: 2. This chain's CDR3 is CASRGQGNQPQHF. The CDR3 bases are TGTGCCAGCAGAGGACAGGGTAATCAGCCCCAGCATTTT.

In this sample, this clonotype turned up a few times. This rearrangement joins TRBV5-1 to TRBJ2-1; perhaps D is TRBD1 or TRBD2 (5 bases each). CDR1 is SGHRS and CDR2 is YFSETQ in the germline V gene. The CDR3 consists of 15 residues. Between the trimmed V and J ends, which lost 4 bases and 8 bases, there was a span of 19 bases. CDR3 nucleotide sequence: TGCGCCAGCAGCAGCGGACACGCCGCCGGCGATGAGCAGTTCTTC. It specifies CASSSGHAAGDEQFF.

J is TRBJ1-1 and V is TRBV5-1, with D perhaps TRBD1 (5 bases). Trimming removed 2 bases from V and 4 bases from J, with 18 bases in between. CDR1 is SGHRS and CDR2 is YFSETQ in the germline V gene. This CDR3 is built from 16 residues. The CDR3 protein is CASSFDGARLATEAFF. The CDR3 bases are TGCGCCAGCAGCTTTGATGGGGCCAGGTTAGCCACTGAAGCTTTCTTT.

The chain joins TRBV6-5 to TRBJ2-4, with D unresolved. Per the germline V gene, CDR1 is MNHEY and CDR2 is SVGAGI. The CDR3 totals 14 residues. The V end was cut by 5 bases, the J end by 8 bases, with 16 bases between. The CDR3 sequence: CASSPPGAPHIQYF. Here the CDR3 DNA reads TGTGCCAGCAGTCCCCCTGGCGCCCCTCACATTCAGTACTTC.

The chain couples TRBV15 to TRBJ1-2; the D gene is possibly TRBD1 (6 bases). Trimming pared 0 bases from V and 6 bases from J, leaving 11 bases between. The CDR3 is 14 residues long. CDR1 is LNHNV, CDR2 YYDKDF, per germline (reference sequence). In DNA, the CDR3 is TGTGCCACCAGCAGAGACAGGGGACTTGATGGCTACACCTTC. Protein product: CATSRDRGLDGYTF.

J is TRBJ1-2 and V is TRBV29-1; the D gene is possibly TRBD1 (5 bases). V was shortened by 4 bases and J by 4 bases, with 7 bases between the two germline ends. The CDR3 is 11 amino acids. Germline V lookup: CDR1 SQVTM, CDR2 ANQGSEA. CDR3 DNA sequence: TGCAGCGTTGTCAGGGCCTATGGCTACACCTTC. Protein: CSVVRAYGYTF.

V is TRBV11-2 and J is TRBJ1-2; D uncertain. Germline loops: CDR1 SGHAT, CDR2 FQNNGV. The CDR3 covers 12 residues. V was pared by 7 bases and J by 4 bases, with 10 bases between. For the CDR3, the DNA is TGTGCCAGCACCGGACGGAGCTATGGCTACACCTTC. Protein product: CASTGRSYGYTF.